Listed below are T cell receptor beta chains from one sample, sequenced in a study of T cells expressing NK-cell markers. TCRdb reprocessed the 5' RACE reads, keeping one entry per CDR3 protein, no DNA. This sample's table reports over 150,000 distinct CDR3 sequences. Sequenced input: blood T cells: a sorted CD56 or NKG2C T cell subset, CD4+ or CD8+ T cells, or bulk PBMC T cells (not recorded which). Receptors originate from a woman aged 45-59 years in good health. The CDR3 runs from the conserved cysteine through the conserved F or W.

CDR3	J	V
CASSNSVKDNEQFF	TRBJ2-1	TRBV10-1
CSFAGTGVADTQYF	TRBJ2-3	TRBV29-1
CASSVGDRGYTEAFF	TRBJ1-1	TRBV5-1
CASSQLAGEINIQYF	TRBJ2-4	TRBV3-1
CASSQEGRNRGWYGYTF	TRBJ1-2	TRBV4-1
CASSQLAGTEQFF	TRBJ2-1	TRBV7-8
CASSEGPAGDTQYF	TRBJ2-3	TRBV6-1
CASSLGAKRNTGELFF	TRBJ2-2	TRBV7-9
CASSSPGAFYEQYF	TRBJ2-7	TRBV7-9
CASSHRTSGIDEQFF	TRBJ2-1	TRBV4-1
CASSYSSPNTIYF	TRBJ1-3	TRBV6-2/TRBV6-3
CASSLTDPNTNEQFF	TRBJ2-1	TRBV5-6
CASSQHGAYEQYF	TRBJ2-7	TRBV4-2
CASSSLMGLNLREGSYNEQFF	TRBJ2-1	TRBV7-9
CASSLGLAGAWLGSRGEQFF	TRBJ2-1	TRBV27
CASARYGTGEQYF	TRBJ2-7	TRBV5-1